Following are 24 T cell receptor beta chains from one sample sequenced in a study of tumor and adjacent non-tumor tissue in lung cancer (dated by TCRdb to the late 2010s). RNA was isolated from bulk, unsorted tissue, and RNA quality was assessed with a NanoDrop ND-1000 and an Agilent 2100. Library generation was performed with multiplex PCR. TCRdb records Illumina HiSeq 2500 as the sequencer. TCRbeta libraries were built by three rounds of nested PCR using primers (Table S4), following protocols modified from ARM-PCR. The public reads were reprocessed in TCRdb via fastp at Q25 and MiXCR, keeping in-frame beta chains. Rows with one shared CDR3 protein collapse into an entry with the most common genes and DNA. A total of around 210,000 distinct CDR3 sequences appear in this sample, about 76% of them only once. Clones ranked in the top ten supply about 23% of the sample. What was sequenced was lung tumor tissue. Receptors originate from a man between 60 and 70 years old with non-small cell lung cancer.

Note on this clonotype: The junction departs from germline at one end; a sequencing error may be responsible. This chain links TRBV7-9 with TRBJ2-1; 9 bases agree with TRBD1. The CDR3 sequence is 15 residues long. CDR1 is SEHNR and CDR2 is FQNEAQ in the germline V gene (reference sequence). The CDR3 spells CVSTLSFGTGNEQFF. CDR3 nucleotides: TGTGTCAGCACCTTGAGCTTTGGGACAGGGAATGAGCAGTTCTTC.

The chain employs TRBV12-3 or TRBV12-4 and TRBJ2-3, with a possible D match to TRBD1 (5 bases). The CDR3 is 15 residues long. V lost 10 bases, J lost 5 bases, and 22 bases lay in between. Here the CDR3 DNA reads TGTGCCATCTCAGTTTCCCAGGGTCGGATAGATACGCAGTATTTT. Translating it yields CAISVSQGRIDTQYF.

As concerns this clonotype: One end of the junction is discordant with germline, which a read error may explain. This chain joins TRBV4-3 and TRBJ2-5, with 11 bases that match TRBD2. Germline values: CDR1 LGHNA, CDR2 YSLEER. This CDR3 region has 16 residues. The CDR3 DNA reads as TGCGCCAACAGCCAAGAAGGGACTAGCGGAGGAGAGACCCAGTACTTC. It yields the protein CANSQEGTSGGETQYF.

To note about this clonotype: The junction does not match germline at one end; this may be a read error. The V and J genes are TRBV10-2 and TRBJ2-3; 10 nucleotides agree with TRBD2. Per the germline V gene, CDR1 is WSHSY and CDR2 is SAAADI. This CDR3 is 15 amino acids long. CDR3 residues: CASRLAGGTTDTHYF. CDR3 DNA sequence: TGCGCCAGCAGGTTAGCGGGAGGAACCACAGATACGCACTATTTT.

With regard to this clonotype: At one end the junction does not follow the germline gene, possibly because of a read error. CDR3 nucleotide sequence: TGTGCCGGCAGTTCCGACAGATACTCTGGAAACACCATATATTTT. This encodes CAGSSDRYSGNTIYF. J is TRBJ1-3 and V is TRBV6-5; tentatively, D is TRBD1 (5 bases). Germline CDR1 is MNHEY and CDR2 is SVGAGI. The CDR3 covers 15 residues.

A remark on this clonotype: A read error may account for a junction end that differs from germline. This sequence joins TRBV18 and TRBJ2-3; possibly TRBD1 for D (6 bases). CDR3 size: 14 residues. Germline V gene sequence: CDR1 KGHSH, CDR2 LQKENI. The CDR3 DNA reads TGTGCCAGCTCACCAAGGGGGTACACAGAAACGCAGTATTTT. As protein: CASSPRGYTETQYF. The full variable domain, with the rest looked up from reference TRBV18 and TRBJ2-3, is NAGVMQNPRHLVRRRGQEARLRCSPMKGHSHVYWYRQLPEEGLKFMVYLQKENIIDESGMPKERFSAEFPKEGPSILRIQQVVRGDSAAYFCASSPRGYTETQYFGPGTRLTVL.

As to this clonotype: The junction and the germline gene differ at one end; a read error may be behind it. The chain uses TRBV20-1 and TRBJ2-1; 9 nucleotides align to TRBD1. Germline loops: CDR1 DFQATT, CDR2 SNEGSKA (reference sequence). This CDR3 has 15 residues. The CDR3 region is CSVRWGQGWANEQFF. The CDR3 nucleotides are TGCAGTGTTAGATGGGGACAGGGTTGGGCCAATGAACAGTTCTTC.

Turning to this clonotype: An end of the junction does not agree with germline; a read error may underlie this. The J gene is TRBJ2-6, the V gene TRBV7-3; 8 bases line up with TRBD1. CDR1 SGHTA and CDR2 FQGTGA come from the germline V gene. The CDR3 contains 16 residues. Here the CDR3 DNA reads TGTGCCAGCAGCTTACAGGGGGCTGCTGGGACCAACGTCCTGACTTTC. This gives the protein CASSLQGAAGTNVLTF. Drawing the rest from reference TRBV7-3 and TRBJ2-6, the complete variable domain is GAGVSQTPSNKVTEKGKYVELRCDPISGHTALYWYRQSLGQGPEFLIYFQGTGAADDSGLPNDRFFAVRPEGSVSTLKIQRTERGDSAVYLCASSLQGAAGTNVLTFGAGSRLTVL.

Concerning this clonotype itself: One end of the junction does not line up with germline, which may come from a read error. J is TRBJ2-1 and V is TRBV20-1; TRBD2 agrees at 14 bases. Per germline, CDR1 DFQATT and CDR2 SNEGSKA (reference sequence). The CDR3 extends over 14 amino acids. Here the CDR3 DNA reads TGCAGTGCAGGGACTAGCGGGGGTATTAATGTGCAGTTCTTC. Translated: CSAGTSGGINVQFF.

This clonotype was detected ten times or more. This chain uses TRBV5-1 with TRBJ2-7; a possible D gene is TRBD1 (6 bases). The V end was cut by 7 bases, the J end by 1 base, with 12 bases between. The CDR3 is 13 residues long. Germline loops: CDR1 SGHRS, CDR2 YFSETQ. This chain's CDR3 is CASAADRSYEQYF. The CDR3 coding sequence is TGCGCCAGCGCAGCGGACAGATCCTACGAGCAGTACTTC. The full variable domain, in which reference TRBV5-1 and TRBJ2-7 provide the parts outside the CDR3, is KAGVTQTPRYLIKTRGQQVTLSCSPISGHRSVSWYQQTPGQGLQFLFEYFSETQRNKGNFPGRFSGRQFSNSRSEMNVSTLELGDSALYLCASAADRSYEQYFGPGTRLTVT.

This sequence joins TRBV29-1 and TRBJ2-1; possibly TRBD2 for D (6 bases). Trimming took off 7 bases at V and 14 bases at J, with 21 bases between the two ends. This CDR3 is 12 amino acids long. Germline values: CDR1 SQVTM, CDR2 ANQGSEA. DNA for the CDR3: TGCAGCGCCAGAACGGGGGAACCTACGGAGTTCTTC. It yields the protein CSARTGEPTEFF.

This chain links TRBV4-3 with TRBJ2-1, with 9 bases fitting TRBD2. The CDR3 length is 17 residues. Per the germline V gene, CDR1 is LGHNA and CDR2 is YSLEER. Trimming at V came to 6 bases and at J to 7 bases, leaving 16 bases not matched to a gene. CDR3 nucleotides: TGCGCCAGCAGTCTAGATTTAGCGGGAGCTTACGGAAATGAGCAGTTCTTC. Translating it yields CASSLDLAGAYGNEQFF.

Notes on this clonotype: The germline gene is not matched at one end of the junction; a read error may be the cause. CDR3 sequence reads: CASSLGRAVEQFF. DNA of the CDR3: TGTGCCAGTAGCTTAGGTCGGGCGGTTGAGCAGTTCTTC. The chain combines TRBV11-3 with TRBJ2-1; D gene ambiguous. CDR1 and CDR2 (germline): SGHNT, YENEEA. The CDR3 loop spans 13 amino acids.

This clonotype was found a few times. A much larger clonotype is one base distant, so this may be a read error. The CDR3 DNA sequence: TGCGCCAGCAGCCAAGTATTGAGGAGGAACTATGGCTACACCTTC. Protein: CASSQVLRRNYGYTF. The chain couples TRBV4-3 to TRBJ1-2; no firm D call. This CDR3 comprises 15 residues. V was trimmed by 1 base and J by 2 bases, leaving 11 bases between them. Germline V gene lookup returns CDR1 LGHNA and CDR2 YSLEER.

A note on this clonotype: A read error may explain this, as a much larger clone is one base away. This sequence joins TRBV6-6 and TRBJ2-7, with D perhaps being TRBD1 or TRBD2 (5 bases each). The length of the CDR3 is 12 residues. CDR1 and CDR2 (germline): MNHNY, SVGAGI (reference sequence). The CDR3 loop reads CASEGSSYEHYF. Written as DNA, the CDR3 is TGTGCCAGCGAGGGGTCTTCCTACGAGCATTACTTC.

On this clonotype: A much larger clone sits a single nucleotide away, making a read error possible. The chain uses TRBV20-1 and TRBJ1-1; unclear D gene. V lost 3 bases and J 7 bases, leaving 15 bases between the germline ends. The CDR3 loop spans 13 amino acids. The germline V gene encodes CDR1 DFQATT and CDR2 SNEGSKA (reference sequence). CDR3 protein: CSARGRVGIEAFF. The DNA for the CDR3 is TGCAGTGCTAGGGGTAGGGTGGGTATTGAAGCTTTCTTT.

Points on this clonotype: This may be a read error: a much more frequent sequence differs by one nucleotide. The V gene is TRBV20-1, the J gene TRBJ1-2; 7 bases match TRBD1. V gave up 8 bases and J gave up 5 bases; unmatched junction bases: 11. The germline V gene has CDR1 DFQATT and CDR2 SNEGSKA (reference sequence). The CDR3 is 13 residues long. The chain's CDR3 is CSSKQGLQYGYTF. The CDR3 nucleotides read TGCAGTTCAAAACAGGGGCTCCAATATGGCTACACCTTC.

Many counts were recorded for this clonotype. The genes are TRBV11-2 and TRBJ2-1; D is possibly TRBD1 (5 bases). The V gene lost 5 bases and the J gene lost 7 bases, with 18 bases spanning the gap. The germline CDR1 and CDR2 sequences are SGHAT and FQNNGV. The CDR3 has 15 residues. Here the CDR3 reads CASSPGRWGGNEQFF. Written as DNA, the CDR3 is TGTGCCAGCAGCCCCGGTAGGTGGGGCGGAAATGAGCAGTTCTTC.

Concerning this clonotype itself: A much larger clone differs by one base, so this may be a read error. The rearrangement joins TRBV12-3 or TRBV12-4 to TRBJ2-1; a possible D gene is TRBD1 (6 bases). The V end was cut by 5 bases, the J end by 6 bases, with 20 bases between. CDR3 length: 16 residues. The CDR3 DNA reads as TGTGCCAGCAGTACCGTTGGTACTAGGGGGTGCAATGAGCAGTTCTTC. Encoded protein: CASSTVGTRGCNEQFF.

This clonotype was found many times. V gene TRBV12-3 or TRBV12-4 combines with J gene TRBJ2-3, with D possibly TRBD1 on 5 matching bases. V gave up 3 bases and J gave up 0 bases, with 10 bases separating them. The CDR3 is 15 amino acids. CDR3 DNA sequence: TGTGCCAGCAGTTTTAGTAGGGGAAGCACAGATACGCAGTATTTT. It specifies CASSFSRGSTDTQYF.

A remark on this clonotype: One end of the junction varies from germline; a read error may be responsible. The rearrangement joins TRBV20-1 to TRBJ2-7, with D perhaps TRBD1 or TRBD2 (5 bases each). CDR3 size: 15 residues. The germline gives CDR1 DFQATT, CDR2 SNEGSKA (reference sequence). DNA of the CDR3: TGCAGTGTTAGAGGGTTTGACAGTCCCTCTCTAGAGCAGTACTTC. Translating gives CSVRGFDSPSLEQYF.

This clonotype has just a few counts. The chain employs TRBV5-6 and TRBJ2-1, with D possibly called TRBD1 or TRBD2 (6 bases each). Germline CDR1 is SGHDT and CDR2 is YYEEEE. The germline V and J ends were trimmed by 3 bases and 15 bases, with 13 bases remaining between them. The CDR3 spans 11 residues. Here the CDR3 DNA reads TGTGCCAGCAGCTCTGGCCCGGGGGCGTTCTTC. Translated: CASSSGPGAFF.

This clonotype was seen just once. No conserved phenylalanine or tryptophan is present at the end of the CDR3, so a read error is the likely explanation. This chain's CDR3 is CASSISGDMQYL. The CDR3 DNA reads TGTGCCAGTAGTATATCCGGGGATATGCAGTATCTT. The chain links TRBV19 to TRBJ2-3, with a tentative D call TRBD2 (5 bases). The germline V gene encodes CDR1 LNHDA and CDR2 SQIVND (reference sequence). The CDR3 consists of 12 residues.

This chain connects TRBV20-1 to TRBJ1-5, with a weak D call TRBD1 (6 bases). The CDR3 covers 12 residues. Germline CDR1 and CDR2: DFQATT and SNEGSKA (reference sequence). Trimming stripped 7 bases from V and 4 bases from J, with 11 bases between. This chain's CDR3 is CSGRGGNQPQHF. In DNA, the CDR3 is TGCAGTGGCAGGGGCGGAAATCAGCCCCAGCATTTT.